Below, 20 T cell receptor beta chains from the same sample are listed, as sequenced in a study of CD8 T cells in ankylosing spondylitis. Each CDR3 protein is one row after TCRdb ran MiXCR on the 5' RACE reads. The table includes a few hundred thousand distinct CDR3 sequences, 15% to 20% detected once. Sequencing was carried out using blood, either unsorted or a sorted T cell fraction (not recorded which). These receptors all come from a male donor with ankylosing spondylitis or in good health (not recorded which).

CDR3: CSARDWTGINYGYTF. The CDR3 nucleotides read TGCAGTGCTAGAGATTGGACAGGGATTAACTATGGCTACACCTTC. V and J are TRBV20-1 and TRBJ1-2, with TRBD1 identical over 8 bases. CDR1 is DFQATT, CDR2 SNEGSKA, per germline (reference sequence). This CDR3 region has 15 residues. With V trimmed by 0 bases and J by 1 base, 4 bases remained unmatched.

This clonotype appeared a few times. The rearrangement joins TRBV20-1 to TRBJ1-2, with D hard to call. Germline CDR1 and CDR2: DFQATT and SNEGSKA (reference sequence). The CDR3 extends over 13 amino acids. Trimming took 2 bases from V and 5 from J, leaving 12 bases between them. In DNA form, the CDR3 reads TGCAGTGCTAGATCCAGGCGACGGTATGGCTACACCTTC. This translates into CSARSRRRYGYTF.

The gene calls are TRBV4-1 and TRBJ1-5; D is uncertain. Germline assignment: CDR1 MGHRA and CDR2 YSYEKL. This CDR3 region has 15 residues. Trimming cost V 4 bases and J 7 bases, with 17 bases left between them. CDR3 protein: CASSLLAGIQQPQHF. CDR3 coding DNA: TGCGCCAGCAGCCTTCTGGCAGGTATTCAACAGCCCCAGCATTTT.

This clonotype was seen more than once but under ten times. CDR3 DNA: TGTGCCAGCAGTCTATACTCTAGCGGGATCGGGGAGCTGTTTTTT. This translates into CASSLYSSGIGELFF. The chain is built from TRBV28 and TRBJ2-2; 9 bases agree with TRBD2. The CDR3 length is 15 residues. V lost 5 bases and J lost 7; bases outside the gene matches: 8. Germline CDR1 reads MDHEN; CDR2 reads SYDVKM.

This chain links TRBV11-2 with TRBJ1-1; D is uncertain. CDR3 size: 12 residues. The V gene lost 1 base and the J gene lost 7 bases, with 7 bases spanning the gap. CDR1 and CDR2 from the germline V gene are SGHAT and FQNNGV. The CDR3 DNA reads as TGTGCCAGCAGCTTAGTCCAGAATGAAGCTTTCTTT. It encodes CASSLVQNEAFF.

The gene calls are TRBV10-3 and TRBJ2-1; no firm D call. V lost 2 bases and J 5 bases, leaving 13 bases between the germline ends. This CDR3 has 15 residues. Per germline, CDR1 ENHRY and CDR2 SYGVKD. The CDR3 sequence: CAISEPAVVNNEQFF. The CDR3 DNA reads TGTGCCATCAGTGAGCCTGCGGTAGTGAACAATGAGCAGTTCTTC.

This sequence joins TRBV5-6 and TRBJ1-1, with TRBD1 identical over 7 bases. The CDR3 runs 13 residues. V lost 3 bases and J lost 5; bases outside the gene matches: 4. Per germline, CDR1 SGHDT and CDR2 YYEEEE. The CDR3 DNA is TGTGCCAGCAGCTGGACAGGTCGAACTGAAGCTTTCTTT. This codes for CASSWTGRTEAFF. The full variable domain, with the rest looked up from reference TRBV5-6 and TRBJ1-1, is DAGVTQSPTHLIKTRGQQVTLRCSPKSGHDTVSWYQQALGQGPQFIFQYYEEEERQRGNFPDRFSGHQFPNYSSELNVNALLLGDSALYLCASSWTGRTEAFFGQGTRLTVV.

The chain recombines TRBV4-1 with TRBJ1-1; D possibly corresponds to TRBD1 (5 bases). V lost 1 base and J lost 0, with 6 bases in between. This CDR3 comprises 14 residues. Germline V gene data show CDR1 as MGHRA and CDR2 as YSYEKL. The CDR3 coding sequence is TGCGCCAGCAGCCAAGCGGGACTGAACACTGAAGCTTTCTTT. This gives the protein CASSQAGLNTEAFF.

The sample holds many counts of this clonotype. The rearrangement links TRBV27 to TRBJ1-2; D is possibly TRBD1 (6 bases). V was clipped by 3 bases and J by 1 base, with 21 bases between them. The CDR3 consists of 18 residues. Looked up from germline, CDR1 is MNHEY and CDR2 is SMNVEV (reference sequence). This chain's CDR3 is CASSFGGEGEVNNYGYTF. In DNA, the CDR3 is TGTGCCAGCAGTTTCGGGGGCGAAGGGGAAGTCAATAACTATGGCTACACCTTC.

This clonotype occurred a few times. The rearrangement uses TRBV25-1 and TRBJ2-5; D remains unclear. CDR3 length: 13 amino acids. Looked up from germline, CDR1 is MGHDK and CDR2 is SYGVNS. The V and J ends lost 8 bases and 2 bases respectively, with 12 bases between them. The DNA for the CDR3 is TGTGCCAGCCAACAGCGATCTCAAGAGACCCAGTACTTC. Translated, it gives CASQQRSQETQYF.

This rearrangement joins TRBV12-3 or TRBV12-4 to TRBJ2-1, with D unclear. V was cut by 5 bases and J by 9 bases, with 20 bases left in between. The CDR3 is 15 residues long. For the CDR3, the DNA is TGTGCCAGCAGTCTAGAAAGACAAGGGTTAATTGAGCAGTTCTTC. It specifies CASSLERQGLIEQFF.

This clonotype was found a few times. The gene calls are TRBV6-2 or TRBV6-3 and TRBJ2-3; TRBD2 matches 16 bases. V trimming: 6 bases; J trimming: 5 bases; junction bases outside the gene matches: 5. The germline gives CDR1 MNHEY, CDR2 SVGEGT. This CDR3 contains 16 residues. CDR3 amino acids: CASREGLAGGEDTQYF. In DNA form, the CDR3 reads TGTGCCAGCAGGGAGGGACTAGCGGGAGGGGAAGATACGCAGTATTTT.

The V call is TRBV29-1, the J call TRBJ2-2, with 9 bases lining up with TRBD2. J lost 6 bases, V lost 3 bases, and 8 bases had no gene match. CDR3 size: 15 residues. Germline CDR1 reads SQVTM; CDR2 reads ANQGSEA. For the CDR3, the DNA is TGCAGCGTTGAGTTCGAGACTAGCGGCCCCGGGGAGCTGTTTTTT. This encodes CSVEFETSGPGELFF.

This clonotype was detected only a few times. V usage is TRBV7-2 and J usage is TRBJ2-1, with 7 bases identical to TRBD2. Losses at the gene ends were 5 bases for V and 5 bases for J; bases not matched to a gene: 9. This CDR3 region has 15 residues. In germline, CDR1 is SGHTA, CDR2 FQGNSA. Written as DNA, the CDR3 is TGTGCCAGCAGCCTAAGTCTAGCGGATAACAATGAGCAGTTCTTC. It is translated as CASSLSLADNNEQFF. Using reference TRBV7-2 and TRBJ2-1 for the parts outside the CDR3, the full variable domain is GAGVSQSPSNKVTEKGKDVELRCDPISGHTALYWYRQSLGQGLEFLIYFQGNSAPDKSGLPSDRFSAERTGGSVSTLTIQRTQQEDSAVYLCASSLSLADNNEQFFGPGTRLTVL.

The chain employs TRBV7-8 and TRBJ2-7; 8 positions match TRBD1. The J segment lost 3 bases and the V segment lost 2 bases, leaving 9 bases of the junction unmatched. The germline V gene encodes CDR1 SGHVS and CDR2 FQNEAQ. The CDR3 is 16 amino acids. The CDR3 reads CASSLSVGQGGYEQYF. DNA for the CDR3: TGTGCCAGCAGCTTATCGGTTGGACAGGGTGGCTACGAGCAGTACTTC.

This clonotype was picked up a small number of times. The J gene is TRBJ2-7, the V gene TRBV29-1, with TRBD2 as a possible D gene (6 bases). Trimming took off 4 bases at V and 2 bases at J, with 18 bases between the two ends. Germline V gene data show CDR1 as SQVTM and CDR2 as ANQGSEA. The CDR3 consists of 15 residues. The CDR3 nucleotides are TGCAGCGTTGGCGGGTTCGGGCGGGGTCCCTACGAGCAGTACTTC. Its protein is CSVGGFGRGPYEQYF.

This sequence joins TRBV6-2 or TRBV6-3 and TRBJ2-2; 7 positions match TRBD2. The CDR3 contains 15 residues. The V and J ends lost 5 bases and 7 bases, in that order; junction bases with no gene match: 10. The germline V gene has CDR1 MNHEY and CDR2 SVGEGT. The CDR3, as DNA: TGTGCCAGCAGTACCGGGAGGCGCTCGGGCGGGGAGCTGTTTTTT. Protein product: CASSTGRRSGGELFF.

A few counts support this clonotype. The chain employs TRBV9 and TRBJ2-1; TRBD2 aligns across 11 bases. Germline loops: CDR1 SGDLS, CDR2 YYNGEE. CDR3 length: 14 residues. J lost 5 bases, V lost 3 bases, and 1 base had no gene match. Here the CDR3 reads CASSGLAGNNEQFF. CDR3 nucleotide sequence: TGTGCCAGCAGCGGACTAGCGGGGAACAATGAGCAGTTCTTC.

This clonotype was detected only a few times. The V gene is TRBV11-1, the J gene TRBJ2-1, with 9 bases that match TRBD2. The germline CDR1 and CDR2 sequences are SGHAT and FQDESV (reference sequence). CDR3 length: 17 amino acids. V was pared by 3 bases and J by 6 bases, with 12 bases of the junction left unmatched. The CDR3 region is CASSFHRALAGGNEQFF. The CDR3 DNA follows: TGTGCCAGCAGCTTTCACAGGGCACTAGCGGGTGGCAATGAGCAGTTCTTC.

The chain recombines TRBV12-3 or TRBV12-4 with TRBJ2-1; no firm D call. The CDR3 contains 16 residues. The V gene lost 3 bases and the J gene lost 6 bases, with 18 bases spanning the gap. The CDR3 reads CASSLSRAAQVNEQFF. CDR3 DNA sequence: TGTGCCAGCAGTTTGTCTCGGGCAGCCCAAGTCAATGAGCAGTTCTTC.